Presented here are 30 T cell receptor beta chains from one specimen sequenced in a study of blood T cell repertoires in COVID-19. Only in-frame clones appear in the TCRdb table, and some are missing; sequencing was by immunoSEQ multiplex PCR. The sample yields a few hundred thousand clones, 87% seen once. The source material was peripheral blood. Source of these receptors: a woman between 50 and 59 years old who had recovered from COVID-19.

This sequence joins TRBV5-1 and TRBJ2-3; weak D call: TRBD2 (5 bases). Germline V gene lookup returns CDR1 SGHRS and CDR2 YFSETQ. The CDR3 covers 14 residues. Trimming removed 0 bases from V and 6 bases from J, with 11 bases in between. The CDR3 loop reads CASSLAGIFDTQYF. The CDR3 region has the DNA TGCGCCAGCAGCTTGGCGGGGATTTTTGATACGCAGTATTTT.

This chain uses TRBV28 with TRBJ2-7; TRBD1 matches at 7 bases. V gave up 5 bases and J gave up 3 bases; unmatched junction bases: 10. The length of the CDR3 is 15 residues. CDR1 and CDR2 (germline): MDHEN, SYDVKM. The CDR3 protein is CASSVPGTDIYEQYF. DNA for the CDR3: TGTGCCAGCAGTGTTCCCGGGACAGATATCTACGAGCAGTACTTC. The complete variable domain, with remaining parts taken from reference TRBV28 and TRBJ2-7, reads DVKVTQSSRYLVKRTGEKVFLECVQDMDHENMFWYRQDPGLGLRLIYFSYDVKMKEKGDIPEGYSVSREKKERFSLILESASTNQTSMYLCASSVPGTDIYEQYFGPGTRLTVT.

The rearrangement joins TRBV5-5 to TRBJ2-1; D perhaps matches TRBD2 (6 bases). This CDR3 is 13 amino acids long. Germline V gene sequence: CDR1 SGHKS, CDR2 YYEKEE (reference sequence). V lost 4 bases and J 6 bases, leaving 11 bases between the germline ends. The CDR3 nucleotides are TGTGCCAGCAGCCAAAACGGGGGCAATGAGCAGTTCTTC. Translating it yields CASSQNGGNEQFF.

The genes are TRBV5-1 and TRBJ2-3; 7 bases agree with TRBD1. Trimming took 4 bases from V and 0 from J; bases not matched to a gene: 5. The CDR3 contains 15 residues. Per germline, CDR1 SGHRS and CDR2 YFSETQ. CDR3 sequence reads: CASSLGQFSTDTQYF. The DNA for the CDR3 is TGCGCCAGCAGCCTGGGACAGTTTAGCACAGATACGCAGTATTTT.

This chain uses TRBV7-2 with TRBJ2-3, with D perhaps TRBD2 (6 bases). The CDR3 runs to 14 residues. With 2 bases removed from V and 4 bases from J, the gap between germline ends came to 10 bases. The germline gives CDR1 SGHTA, CDR2 FQGNSA. The CDR3 sequence is CASSLMSGADTQYF. In nucleotides, the CDR3 is TGTGCCAGCAGCTTAATGTCGGGGGCAGATACGCAGTATTTT.

There are many counts of this clone. V is TRBV4-3 and J is TRBJ2-6; D possibly corresponds to TRBD1 (6 bases). This CDR3 has 17 amino acids. V was clipped by 0 bases and J by 0 bases, with 9 bases between them. Germline V lookup: CDR1 LGHNA, CDR2 YSLEER. The CDR3 region is CASSQDGTNSGANVLTF. CDR3 sequence (DNA): TGCGCCAGCAGCCAAGATGGGACAAACTCTGGGGCCAACGTCCTGACTTTC.

The V and J genes are TRBV12-3 or TRBV12-4 and TRBJ2-2; perhaps TRBD2 as D (6 bases). The length of the CDR3 is 13 residues. Trimming left V 5 bases short and J 7 bases short, with 11 bases between. The CDR3 spells CASSTGLGGELFF. CDR3 nucleotide sequence: TGTGCCAGCAGTACGGGACTCGGCGGGGAGCTGTTTTTT.

V and J are TRBV4-3 and TRBJ1-4; D gene ambiguous. Germline CDR1 reads LGHNA; CDR2 reads YSLEER. With 3 bases removed from V and 0 bases from J, the gap between germline ends came to 14 bases. The CDR3 extends over 17 amino acids. As DNA, the CDR3 is TGCGCCAGCAGCCATGGCGTAGGGAGGGCAACTAATGAAAAACTGTTTTTT. It specifies CASSHGVGRATNEKLFF.

J is TRBJ1-6 and V is TRBV30, with D uncertain. The V and J ends lost 3 bases and 7 bases respectively, with 13 bases between them. The CDR3 runs 14 residues. CDR1 is GTSNPN and CDR2 is SVGIG in the germline V gene (reference sequence). CDR3 residues: CAWRRETKNSPLHF. The DNA of the CDR3 is TGTGCCTGGAGGAGGGAGACGAAAAATTCACCCCTCCACTTT.

A single count supports this clone. V usage is TRBV21-1 and J usage is TRBJ2-4; the table's D gene call, TRBD2, was not cross checked with the DNA. TRBV21-1 is annotated as a pseudogene. This CDR3 spans 19 amino acids. For the CDR3, the DNA is TGTGCCAGCAGCAAAGAAAGAGGCCCTGATACTTTAGCCAAAAACATTCAGTACTTC. Protein product: CASSKERGPDTLAKNIQYF.

The V gene is TRBV4-3, the J gene TRBJ2-3; D not resolved. This CDR3 is 15 amino acids long. The V and J ends lost 5 bases and 1 base respectively, with 13 bases between them. Germline CDR1 and CDR2: LGHNA and YSLEER. The CDR3 nucleotides read TGCGCCAGCAGCTATTCGGTCTACGGCACAGATACGCAGTATTTT. Protein product: CASSYSVYGTDTQYF.

The J gene is TRBJ2-3, the V gene TRBV7-9; TRBD1 matches at 8 bases. Per germline, CDR1 SEHNR and CDR2 FQNEAQ (reference sequence). V shed 5 bases and J 4 bases; nucleotides not matched to a gene: 5. This CDR3 has 14 residues. The CDR3 bases are TGTGCCAGCAGCCCCGACAGGGGTCCAGATACGCAGTATTTT. It encodes CASSPDRGPDTQYF.

The gene calls are TRBV6-6 and TRBJ2-7; 8 bases are a match to TRBD2. There are 12 residues in the CDR3. Germline lookup yields CDR1 MNHNY and CDR2 SVGAGI (reference sequence). Trimming took 10 bases from V and 2 from J; bases not matched to a gene: 4. CDR3 nucleotide sequence: TGTGCCATCGGGGGGGGCCCCTACGAGCAGTACTTC. It specifies CAIGGGPYEQYF.

V and J are TRBV28 and TRBJ2-7, with D possibly TRBD1 on 6 matching bases. Between the trimmed V and J ends, which lost 10 bases and 2 bases, there was a span of 12 bases. The germline V gene encodes CDR1 MDHEN and CDR2 SYDVKM. The CDR3 runs 12 residues. CDR3 loop: CATNRETYEQYF. CDR3 bases: TGTGCCACCAACAGGGAAACCTACGAGCAGTACTTC.

V is TRBV4-1 and J is TRBJ2-1; a possible D gene is TRBD2 (6 bases). Per the germline V gene, CDR1 is MGHRA and CDR2 is YSYEKL. The CDR3 runs to 11 residues. V lost 5 bases and J lost 15, with 14 bases in between. Here the CDR3 reads CASSWGEVAFF. The CDR3 bases are TGCGCCAGCAGCTGGGGGGAGGTAGCGTTCTTC.

The chain carries TRBV27 and TRBJ1-4; D is ambiguous. This CDR3 has 14 residues. CDR1 MNHEY and CDR2 SMNVEV come from the germline V gene (reference sequence). V lost 5 bases, J lost 8 bases, and 15 bases lay in between. The CDR3 region has the DNA TGTGCCAGCAGTCCCGCCGGAGGGAGAGAAAAACTGTTTTTT. Its translation: CASSPAGGREKLFF.

This clone has only a few counts. CDR3 nucleotide sequence: TGTGCCAGCAGCTTGGCAGGGCCGGGCAATCAGCCCCAGCATTTT. This codes for CASSLAGPGNQPQHF. The rearrangement uses TRBV5-5 and TRBJ1-5, with D possibly being TRBD1 (5 bases). The V end was cut by 0 bases, the J end by 2 bases, with 9 bases between. The CDR3 extends over 15 amino acids. The germline V gene has CDR1 SGHKS and CDR2 YYEKEE (reference sequence). The full variable domain, in which reference TRBV5-5 and TRBJ1-5 provide the parts outside the CDR3, is DAGVTQSPTHLIKTRGQQVTLRCSPISGHKSVSWYQQVLGQGPQFIFQYYEKEERGRGNFPDRFSARQFPNYSSELNVNALLLGDSALYLCASSLAGPGNQPQHFGDGTRLSIL.

This chain connects TRBV6-6 to TRBJ2-2; possibly TRBD1 for D (10 bases). The germline V gene has CDR1 MNHNY and CDR2 SVGAGI (reference sequence). V was trimmed by 8 bases and J by 6 bases, leaving 22 bases between them. This CDR3 contains 16 residues. The CDR3 spells CASRAGGQGWAGELFF. In DNA form, the CDR3 reads TGTGCCAGCCGAGCGGGGGGACAGGGGTGGGCCGGGGAGCTGTTTTTT.

The chain has TRBV15 and TRBJ1-2; no firm D call. Deletions cut 1 base from V and 7 bases from J, with 16 bases between. There are 15 residues in the CDR3. CDR1 and CDR2 (germline): LNHNV, YYDKDF (reference sequence). The CDR3 protein is CATSRVISGSLGYTF. In nucleotides, the CDR3 is TGTGCCACCAGCAGAGTCATTTCAGGTTCGCTTGGCTACACCTTC.

This clone showed up just once. V usage is TRBV6-2 or TRBV6-3 and J usage is TRBJ1-1, with 7 bases fitting TRBD1. The CDR3 runs 15 residues. J gave up 2 bases and V 6 bases, and 9 bases lay outside the gene matches. Germline V gives CDR1 MNHEY, CDR2 SVGEGT. CDR3 nucleotide sequence: TGTGCCAGCAGCCCAATAACAGGGGAAAACACTGAAGCTTTCTTT. Translation: CASSPITGENTEAFF.

The rearrangement joins TRBV9 to TRBJ1-2; 7 bases map to TRBD1. The V gene end was trimmed by 4 bases and the J gene end by 6 bases; junction bases not matched to a gene: 6. There are 13 residues in the CDR3. Germline V gives CDR1 SGDLS, CDR2 YYNGEE. The CDR3 DNA is TGTGCCAGCAGCATACATGACAGGGATGGCTACACCTTC. Protein product: CASSIHDRDGYTF.

On this clone: Other nucleotide sequences in the sample specify the same CDR3. The chain links TRBV5-1 to TRBJ2-7; maybe TRBD1 (5 bases). This CDR3 is built from 13 residues. Germline CDR1 SGHRS, CDR2 YFSETQ. Between the trimmed V and J ends, which lost 4 bases and 4 bases, there was a span of 12 bases. The CDR3 loop is CASSLIRGYEQYF. The DNA of the CDR3 is TGCGCCAGCAGCCTTATAAGGGGTTACGAGCAGTACTTC.

The CDR3 nucleotides read TGTGCCAGCAGCTTAGATCAATACCCTTTACGGAGCACAGATACGCAGTATTTT. This sequence encodes CASSLDQYPLRSTDTQYF. The chain is built from TRBV11-2 and TRBJ2-3; D not resolved. The CDR3 covers 18 residues. The germline V and J ends were trimmed by 0 bases and 0 bases, with 16 bases remaining between them. Germline assignment: CDR1 SGHAT and CDR2 FQNNGV.

V gene TRBV30 combines with J gene TRBJ2-1; TRBD1 is a possible D gene (6 bases). V was cut by 3 bases and J by 6 bases, with 12 bases left in between. The CDR3 has 13 residues. The germline CDR1 and CDR2 sequences are GTSNPN and SVGIG (reference sequence). CDR3 in amino acids: CAWSPGTPNEQFF. The CDR3 DNA reads TGTGCCTGGAGCCCCGGGACACCCAATGAGCAGTTCTTC.

V gene TRBV28 combines with J gene TRBJ2-7; 8 bases are shared with TRBD1. This CDR3 comprises 17 residues. Trimming took 6 bases from V and 2 from J; bases not matched to a gene: 15. CDR1 and CDR2 (germline): MDHEN, SYDVKM. The CDR3 reads CASSPTSGQGFPYEQYF. As DNA, the CDR3 is TGTGCCAGCAGCCCCACCTCCGGACAGGGCTTCCCCTACGAGCAGTACTTC.

CDR3 amino acids: CAWSVRGRTYNEQFF. CDR3 coding DNA: TGTGCCTGGAGTGTGCGGGGGCGAACCTACAATGAGCAGTTCTTC. The genes are TRBV30 and TRBJ2-1; a possible D gene is TRBD2 (7 bases). V was trimmed by 0 bases and J by 2 bases, leaving 11 bases between them. The germline gives CDR1 GTSNPN, CDR2 SVGIG (reference sequence). CDR3 length: 15 amino acids.

This chain uses TRBV7-2 with TRBJ2-2; possibly TRBD1 for D (5 bases). This CDR3 spans 16 amino acids. Germline CDR1 reads SGHTA; CDR2 reads FQGNSA. Trimming removed 1 base at V and 1 base at J, with 10 bases between. The CDR3: CASSLVGHMNTGELFF. For the CDR3, the DNA is TGTGCCAGCAGCTTAGTAGGACACATGAACACCGGGGAGCTGTTTTTT.

V gene TRBV5-1 combines with J gene TRBJ1-2; 10 bases agree with TRBD1. The CDR3 is 14 amino acids. Germline assignment: CDR1 SGHRS and CDR2 YFSETQ. V was pared by 2 bases and J by 6 bases, with 4 bases of the junction left unmatched. CDR3 nucleotides: TGCGCCAGCAGCTTCAGGACAGGGGGACATGGCTACACCTTC. Encoded protein: CASSFRTGGHGYTF.

The genes are TRBV28 and TRBJ2-1; D is unclear. V was shortened by 6 bases and J by 8 bases, with 17 bases between the two germline ends. Germline loops: CDR1 MDHEN, CDR2 SYDVKM. This CDR3 contains 14 residues. DNA for the CDR3: TGTGCCAGCAGCCCGACTTACCCTCTCCATGAGCAGTTCTTC. It encodes CASSPTYPLHEQFF.

The chain couples TRBV2 to TRBJ2-7, with D perhaps matching TRBD2 (6 bases). The CDR3 has 14 residues. V shed 3 bases and J shed 5 bases, with 14 bases lying between them. The V gene's germline CDR1 is SNHLY and CDR2 FYNNEI. The CDR3 loop is CASSEGPGGNEQYF. CDR3 sequence (DNA): TGTGCCAGCAGTGAGGGTCCCGGAGGGAACGAGCAGTACTTC.